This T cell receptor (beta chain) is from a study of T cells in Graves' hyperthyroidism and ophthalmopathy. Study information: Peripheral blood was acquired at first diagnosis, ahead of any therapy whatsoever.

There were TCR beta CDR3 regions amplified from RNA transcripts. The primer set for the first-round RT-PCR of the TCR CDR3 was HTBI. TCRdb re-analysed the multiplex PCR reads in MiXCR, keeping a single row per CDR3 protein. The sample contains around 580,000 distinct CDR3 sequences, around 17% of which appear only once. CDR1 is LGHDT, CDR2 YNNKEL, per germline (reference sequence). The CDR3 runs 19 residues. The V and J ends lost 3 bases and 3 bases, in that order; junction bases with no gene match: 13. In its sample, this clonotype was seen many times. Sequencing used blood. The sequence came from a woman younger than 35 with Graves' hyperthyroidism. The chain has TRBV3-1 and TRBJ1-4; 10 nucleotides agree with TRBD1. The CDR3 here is CASSHGFPGQGSANEKLFF. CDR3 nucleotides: TGTGCCAGCAGCCACGGATTTCCGGGACAGGGGTCGGCTAATGAAAAACTGTTTTTT.